The 20 T cell receptor beta chains below were found in one sample sequenced in a study of PD-L1 blockade in urothelial cancer. Measured with immunoSEQ multiplex PCR; TCRdb has only the in-frame clones, and not every one. This table has about 50,000 clones, around 74% appearing once. The sample's time point: pretreatment peripheral blood. The sample in question was PBMCs, obtained around atezolizumab (anti-PD-L1) treatment. These receptors originate from a man in his 70s with urothelial cancer.

The chain links TRBV5-6 to TRBJ1-1; 10 bases are a match to TRBD1. The V and J ends lost 5 bases and 2 bases, in that order; junction bases with no gene match: 9. Germline V gene data show CDR1 as SGHDT and CDR2 as YYEEEE. The CDR3 extends over 16 amino acids. The DNA of the CDR3 is TGTGCCAGCAGTTTACCGGGACAGGGGCCTAACACTGAAGCTTTCTTT. It encodes CASSLPGQGPNTEAFF. Complete variable domain (other parts from reference TRBV5-6 and TRBJ1-1): DAGVTQSPTHLIKTRGQQVTLRCSPKSGHDTVSWYQQALGQGPQFIFQYYEEEERQRGNFPDRFSGHQFPNYSSELNVNALLLGDSALYLCASSLPGQGPNTEAFFGQGTRLTVV.

This clone has a handful of counts. The chain joins TRBV6-5 to TRBJ2-4; TRBD2 might be the D (6 bases). V shed 4 bases and J shed 7 bases, with 11 bases lying between them. The CDR3 extends over 13 amino acids. Germline CDR1 reads MNHEY; CDR2 reads SVGAGI. The CDR3 protein is CASSSTAGNIQYF. For the CDR3, the DNA is TGTGCCAGCAGTTCCACCGCGGGGAACATTCAGTACTTC.

V usage is TRBV6-5 and J usage is TRBJ1-5; D is uncertain. The CDR3 covers 14 residues. Trimming removed 7 bases at V and 2 bases at J, with 12 bases between. Germline V lookup: CDR1 MNHEY, CDR2 SVGAGI. The chain's CDR3 is CASKEGGGNQPQHF. The CDR3, as DNA: TGTGCCAGCAAGGAAGGCGGGGGCAATCAGCCCCAGCATTTT.

V is TRBV10-3 and J is TRBJ2-1; tentatively, D is TRBD2 (5 bases). CDR1 is ENHRY and CDR2 is SYGVKD in the germline V gene. V dropped 9 bases and J dropped 10 bases, with 16 bases sitting between them. This CDR3 is 12 amino acids long. The CDR3 region is CAISDAGGEQFF. DNA for the CDR3: TGTGCCATATCGGACGCCGGAGGCGAGCAGTTCTTC.

This chain connects TRBV19 to TRBJ2-3, with 9 bases that match TRBD2. Losses at the gene ends were 5 bases for V and 2 bases for J; bases not matched to a gene: 11. Per the germline V gene, CDR1 is LNHDA and CDR2 is SQIVND (reference sequence). The CDR3 is made up of 17 amino acids. The CDR3 reads CASSRKGSGSITDTQYF. DNA for the CDR3: TGTGCCAGTAGTCGTAAGGGTAGCGGGAGTATCACAGATACGCAGTATTTT.

This chain uses TRBV6-1 with TRBJ2-2, with a tentative D call TRBD1 (6 bases). The V end lost 4 bases, the J end lost 1 base, and 13 bases lay between the germline ends. The CDR3 contains 16 residues. Looked up from germline, CDR1 is MNHNS and CDR2 is SASEGT. The CDR3 spells CASSGGGSLNTGELFF. The DNA for the CDR3 is TGTGCCAGCAGTGGAGGGGGTAGCCTGAACACCGGGGAGCTGTTTTTT.

The count of this clone is one. The chain couples TRBV4-1 to TRBJ1-2; D might be TRBD1 (6 bases). The ends were cut back, 5 bases at V and 8 bases at J, with 18 bases in the middle. Germline loops: CDR1 MGHRA, CDR2 YSYEKL. This CDR3 region has 14 residues. Written as DNA, the CDR3 is TGCGCCAGCAGCGTAGAGGACAGCCTCGGGGGCTACACCTTC. Encoded protein: CASSVEDSLGGYTF.

The CDR3 is CASSGTSVYNEQFF. In nucleotides, the CDR3 is TGTGCCAGCAGTGGTACTAGCGTTTACAATGAGCAGTTCTTC. This sequence joins TRBV2 and TRBJ2-1, with TRBD2 matching 7 bases. Germline CDR1 and CDR2: SNHLY and FYNNEI. The junction had 4 bases not matched to a gene; V was cut back by 4 bases and J by 4 bases. The CDR3 runs 14 residues.

The rearrangement links TRBV9 to TRBJ1-4; a weak D match, TRBD1 (5 bases). The CDR3 consists of 14 residues. V was shortened by 4 bases and J by 5 bases, with 12 bases between the two germline ends. The germline V gene encodes CDR1 SGDLS and CDR2 YYNGEE. For the CDR3, the DNA is TGTGCCAGCAGCACAGGCTACCAGAATGAAAAACTGTTTTTT. It specifies CASSTGYQNEKLFF.

In its sample, this clone was seen once. The rearrangement joins TRBV19 to TRBJ2-1; D is undetermined. From germline, CDR1 is LNHDA and CDR2 SQIVND (reference sequence). The CDR3 totals 13 residues. V was shortened by 7 bases and J by 4 bases, with 11 bases between the two germline ends. CDR3 in DNA: TGTGCCAGTACCCCTACAGAGTACAATGAGCAGTTCTTC. Its protein is CASTPTEYNEQFF.

The chain employs TRBV2 and TRBJ2-3; a weak D match, TRBD2 (5 bases). V lost 10 bases to trimming and J lost 2 bases, with 10 bases between them. CDR3 length: 12 residues. Germline V lookup: CDR1 SNHLY, CDR2 FYNNEI. The CDR3 loop is CATRTDTDTQYF. DNA for the CDR3: TGTGCCACCCGGACTGACACAGATACGCAGTATTTT.

The CDR3 region has the DNA TGCGCCAGCAGCCAACAAATTCAGGGTATAGGGGAGACCCAGTACTTC. Amino acid sequence: CASSQQIQGIGETQYF. The chain has TRBV4-1 and TRBJ2-5; perhaps TRBD1 as D (5 bases). Trimming took off 2 bases at V and 5 bases at J, with 18 bases between the two ends. CDR1 and CDR2 (germline): MGHRA, YSYEKL. There are 16 residues in the CDR3.

V is TRBV5-1 and J is TRBJ2-5; TRBD1 might be the D (5 bases). The length of the CDR3 is 14 residues. Germline CDR1 and CDR2: SGHRS and YFSETQ. V lost 5 bases to trimming and J lost 1 base, with 12 bases between them. The CDR3 loop is CASSQDSTQETQYF. The CDR3 coding sequence is TGCGCCAGCAGTCAAGACAGTACCCAAGAGACCCAGTACTTC.

The chain employs TRBV27 and TRBJ1-1; 8 bases fit TRBD1. Germline assignment: CDR1 MNHEY and CDR2 SMNVEV (reference sequence). CDR3 size: 14 residues. Germline trimming cut 6 bases from V and 0 bases from J; bases unmatched to any gene: 3. CDR3 DNA sequence: TGTGCCAGCAGGGCGACAGGGGTGAACACTGAAGCTTTCTTT. Its translation: CASRATGVNTEAFF.

The V gene is TRBV9, the J gene TRBJ2-7; weak D call: TRBD1 (5 bases). Germline V lookup: CDR1 SGDLS, CDR2 YYNGEE. This CDR3 region has 16 residues. Trimming took off 0 bases at V and 4 bases at J, with 17 bases between the two ends. CDR3 nucleotides: TGTGCCAGCAGCGTAGGTCCGGCAGGGTCGATGTACGAGCAGTACTTC. Its translation: CASSVGPAGSMYEQYF.

The chain couples TRBV5-1 to TRBJ1-1; TRBD1 might be the D (6 bases). This CDR3 is 15 amino acids long. Trimming left V 0 bases short and J 4 bases short, with 13 bases between. Per germline, CDR1 SGHRS and CDR2 YFSETQ. CDR3 bases: TGCGCCAGCAGCTTGGCGGCAGGGGACGGCACTGAAGCTTTCTTT. This sequence encodes CASSLAAGDGTEAFF. The whole variable domain, filled in from reference TRBV5-1 and TRBJ1-1, reads KAGVTQTPRYLIKTRGQQVTLSCSPISGHRSVSWYQQTPGQGLQFLFEYFSETQRNKGNFPGRFSGRQFSNSRSEMNVSTLELGDSALYLCASSLAAGDGTEAFFGQGTRLTVV.

This chain uses TRBV6-5 with TRBJ2-5; TRBD2 aligns across 7 bases. Trimming cost V 6 bases and J 5 bases; bases outside gene matches: 6. CDR1 is MNHEY, CDR2 SVGAGI, per germline. This CDR3 is 13 amino acids long. For the CDR3, the DNA is TGTGCCAGCAGCATCCCCGGGGGGGAGACCCAGTACTTC. Translated, it gives CASSIPGGETQYF.

The V and J genes are TRBV5-4 and TRBJ2-5; 15 bases map to TRBD2. The CDR3 sequence is 16 residues long. V shed 4 bases, J shed 5 bases, and the junction held 6 bases outside the gene matches. The germline CDR1 and CDR2 sequences are SGHNT and YYREEE (reference sequence). The chain's CDR3 is CASSPPGTSGRETQYF. CDR3 DNA sequence: TGTGCCAGCAGCCCCCCCGGGACTAGCGGGAGGGAGACCCAGTACTTC.

As concerns this clone: This may stem from a read error, because a much larger clone lies one nucleotide away. The same CDR3 can be traced to other DNA sequences in this sample. The rearrangement joins TRBV7-9 to TRBJ1-1; D is perhaps TRBD1 (6 bases). Deletions cut 0 bases from V and 1 base from J, with 6 bases between. Germline V lookup: CDR1 SEHNR, CDR2 FQNEAQ (reference sequence). There are 14 residues in the CDR3. The CDR3 loop reads CASSLAGANTEAFF. Written as DNA, the CDR3 is TGTGCCAGCAGCTTAGCGGGGGCGAACACTGAAGCTTTCTTT.

The rearrangement uses TRBV7-9 and TRBJ1-4; TRBD1 is a possible D gene (6 bases). The length of the CDR3 is 15 residues. Germline-derived CDR1 and CDR2 are SEHNR and FQNEAQ (reference sequence). Trimming pared 1 base from V and 8 bases from J, leaving 14 bases between. The CDR3 DNA reads as TGTGCCAGCAGCTTAGATATGGCGACAGGAGAAAAACTGTTTTTT. Residues: CASSLDMATGEKLFF.